Below are 17 T cell receptor beta chains sequenced from a single sample in a study of post-analysis software for immune sequencing data. For these receptors, no antigen is known. Libraries were made from TCR beta cDNA, and they carried unique molecular identifiers. One entry per CDR3 protein, called by TCRdb with MiXCR from the PCR reads. Among hundreds of thousands of distinct CDR3 sequences listed, over 45% were seen once. The study's findings and limits: Compared with controls, patients had more of about 5 TRBV segments, including TRBV5-6, TRBV5-1 and TRBV20-1.

Material: blood. The receptors originated from a girl aged 2 to 10 with multiple sclerosis.

This rearrangement joins TRBV15 to TRBJ1-1; D perhaps matches TRBD1 (6 bases). Germline loops: CDR1 LNHNV, CDR2 YYDKDF (reference sequence). With 0 bases removed from V and 0 bases from J, the gap between germline ends came to 17 bases. The CDR3 is 18 amino acids. CDR3 sequence: CATSRDLGRGLLNTEAFF. The CDR3 DNA is TGTGCCACCAGCAGAGATCTGGGCAGGGGACTGTTGAACACTGAAGCTTTCTTT.

V and J are TRBV20-1 and TRBJ2-1, with 8 positions matching TRBD2. The trim removed 1 base at V and 8 bases at J, leaving 7 bases unmatched. This CDR3 comprises 14 residues. Germline V lookup: CDR1 DFQATT, CDR2 SNEGSKA (reference sequence). CDR3 region: CSARVLGGGHEQFF. DNA for the CDR3: TGCAGTGCTAGAGTCCTCGGGGGGGGGCATGAGCAGTTCTTC.

This chain links TRBV7-8 with TRBJ2-3; possibly TRBD1 for D (6 bases). The CDR3 contains 15 residues. Germline V gives CDR1 SGHVS, CDR2 FQNEAQ. V was clipped by 5 bases and J by 2 bases, with 14 bases between them. The CDR3 DNA follows: TGTGCCAGCAGCCAACAGACAGGACCCACAGATACGCAGTATTTT. This encodes CASSQQTGPTDTQYF.

This chain's CDR3 is CASSPRLASTYNEQFF. The CDR3, as DNA: TGTGCCAGCAGTCCCCGACTAGCGTCTACCTACAATGAGCAGTTCTTC. The chain has TRBV12-3 or TRBV12-4 and TRBJ2-1; 8 positions match TRBD2. The V segment lost 5 bases and the J segment 2 bases; nucleotides outside the gene matches: 8. The CDR3 length is 16 residues.

The rearrangement uses TRBV5-1 and TRBJ1-1; D gene unclear. Trimming left V 3 bases short and J 4 bases short, with 13 bases between. CDR3 length equals 14 residues. Germline V CDR1 and CDR2: SGHRS, YFSETQ. For the CDR3, the DNA is TGCGCCAGCAGCTCCGTTACAGTGACCACTGAAGCTTTCTTT. It yields the protein CASSSVTVTTEAFF. The variable domain in full, completed from reference TRBV5-1 and TRBJ1-1, reads KAGVTQTPRYLIKTRGQQVTLSCSPISGHRSVSWYQQTPGQGLQFLFEYFSETQRNKGNFPGRFSGRQFSNSRSEMNVSTLELGDSALYLCASSSVTVTTEAFFGQGTRLTVV.

This clonotype was picked up a small number of times. The CDR3 protein is CASSQGENRGALRYYEQYF. The CDR3 DNA is TGCGCCAGCAGCCAAGGCGAAAACAGGGGGGCACTAAGGTACTACGAGCAGTACTTC. V gene TRBV4-1 combines with J gene TRBJ2-7; 8 bases align to TRBD1. In germline, CDR1 is MGHRA, CDR2 YSYEKL. This CDR3 has 19 amino acids. Trimming took 1 base from V and 3 from J; bases not matched to a gene: 17.

The CDR3 protein is CASSESGQEQPQHF. The CDR3 DNA reads as TGCGCCAGCAGTGAGTCGGGCCAGGAACAGCCCCAGCATTTT. The chain recombines TRBV10-2 with TRBJ1-5; D is unclear. Germline V gene sequence: CDR1 WSHSY, CDR2 SAAADI. V lost 0 bases and J 7 bases, leaving 10 bases between the germline ends. This CDR3 comprises 14 residues.

This clonotype was recorded a few times. The rearrangement links TRBV12-3 or TRBV12-4 to TRBJ2-3, with a possible D match to TRBD1 (6 bases). V shed 5 bases and J shed 5 bases, with 11 bases lying between them. There are 13 residues in the CDR3. CDR3: CASSRGGRDTQYF. The DNA of the CDR3 is TGTGCCAGCAGTAGAGGGGGTAGAGATACGCAGTATTTT.

The V call is TRBV20-1, the J call TRBJ2-5; maybe TRBD1 (5 bases). From germline, CDR1 is DFQATT and CDR2 SNEGSKA (reference sequence). V was clipped by 0 bases and J by 4 bases, with 15 bases between them. The CDR3 loop spans 15 amino acids. The CDR3 loop is CSARDPMGPRETQYF. The CDR3 DNA follows: TGCAGTGCTAGAGATCCCATGGGGCCGAGAGAGACCCAGTACTTC.

This clonotype turned up a few times. The chain is built from TRBV29-1 and TRBJ2-3; 7 bases align to TRBD1. The V and J ends lost 7 bases and 2 bases, in that order; junction bases with no gene match: 21. CDR3 length: 18 residues. Germline values: CDR1 SQVTM, CDR2 ANQGSEA. As DNA, the CDR3 is TGCAGCGCCCGCCGGGCCCTAACACCGGGACAGCTCACAGATACGCAGTATTTT. It yields the protein CSARRALTPGQLTDTQYF.

The chain joins TRBV11-2 to TRBJ2-5; the D is unclear. This CDR3 has 14 residues. Germline lookup yields CDR1 SGHAT and CDR2 FQNNGV. The V end lost 0 bases, the J end lost 5 bases, and 10 bases lay between the germline ends. This chain's CDR3 is CASSLEPNGETQYF. The DNA for the CDR3 is TGTGCCAGCAGCTTAGAGCCTAACGGTGAGACCCAGTACTTC.

J is TRBJ2-5 and V is TRBV29-1, with 10 bases aligning to TRBD1. The CDR3 covers 16 residues. Unmatched junction bases numbered 9, after V lost 5 bases and J lost 0 bases. Per the germline V gene, CDR1 is SQVTM and CDR2 is ANQGSEA. The CDR3 nucleotides are TGCAGCGTTATCCCCGGGACAGGGGCCCACCAAGAGACCCAGTACTTC. Translating gives CSVIPGTGAHQETQYF.

The table lists this clonotype with many counts. This chain uses TRBV9 with TRBJ1-1; the D gene is possibly TRBD1 (6 bases). CDR1 and CDR2 (germline): SGDLS, YYNGEE. The CDR3 sequence is 13 residues long. Trimming left V 5 bases short and J 1 base short, with 9 bases between. In DNA form, the CDR3 reads TGTGCCAGCAGTTCACAGGGGAACACTGAAGCTTTCTTT. It translates to CASSSQGNTEAFF.

This chain connects TRBV2 to TRBJ2-5; perhaps TRBD2 as D (5 bases). Trimming removed 7 bases from V and 1 base from J, with 16 bases in between. Per the germline V gene, CDR1 is SNHLY and CDR2 is FYNNEI. The CDR3 runs 15 residues. The CDR3 nucleotides are TGTGCCAGCATTGTCGGGCGGCGGGTCCAAGAGACCCAGTACTTC. This codes for CASIVGRRVQETQYF. Using reference TRBV2 and TRBJ2-5 for the parts outside the CDR3, the full variable domain is EPEVTQTPSHQVTQMGQEVILRCVPISNHLYFYWYRQILGQKVEFLVSFYNNEISEKSEIFDDQFSVERPDGSNFTLKIRSTKLEDSAMYFCASIVGRRVQETQYFGPGTRLLVL.

In its sample, this clonotype was seen a few times. The chain joins TRBV20-1 to TRBJ2-1, with 14 nucleotides matching TRBD2. CDR3 length equals 15 residues. Germline V gene lookup returns CDR1 DFQATT and CDR2 SNEGSKA (reference sequence). V trimming: 6 bases; J trimming: 1 base; junction bases outside the gene matches: 2. CDR3 protein: CSAGLAGDSYNEQFF. CDR3 DNA: TGCAGTGCGGGACTAGCGGGAGATTCCTACAATGAGCAGTTCTTC.

This chain uses TRBV7-2 with TRBJ2-7; 12 bases match TRBD1. Germline CDR1 SGHTA, CDR2 FQGNSA. This CDR3 is built from 14 residues. The V gene end was trimmed by 5 bases and the J gene end by 4 bases; junction bases not matched to a gene: 3. The CDR3 spells CASSRGQGAYEQYF. The DNA for the CDR3 is TGTGCCAGCAGCCGGGGACAGGGGGCTTACGAGCAGTACTTC.

The chain links TRBV3-1 to TRBJ1-2; D gene uncertain. The CDR3 has 12 residues. V dropped 2 bases and J dropped 7 bases, with 8 bases sitting between them. CDR1 is LGHDT and CDR2 is YNNKEL in the germline V gene (reference sequence). CDR3 nucleotide sequence: TGTGCCAGCAGCCAAAGTTCAGGTGGCTACACCTTC. Protein: CASSQSSGGYTF.